Described below is a single TCR beta chain sequence and its context. A read error may be the cause here, since a much bigger clone is one base away. 5'RACE generated cDNA with 10-nucleotide random UMIs. TCRdb re-called the 5' RACE reads through MiXCR, storing one row per CDR3 protein. Here the sample spans roughly 65,000 distinct CDR3 sequences, approximately 5.3% being singletons. This record belongs to a study of neurological immune-mediated disorders. The receptor was derived from a human donor with multiple sclerosis. The donor label of this sample is uncertain. Specimen: PBMCs.

DNA for the CDR3: TGCAGTGCTAGCCTGTACCTGGGACAGGGGAAGATTTTACCTGATGGCTACACCTTC. This codes for CSASLYLGQGKILPDGYTF. The V gene is TRBV20-1, the J gene TRBJ1-2; 10 bases align to TRBD1. The CDR3 loop spans 19 amino acids. V shed 3 bases, J shed 6 bases, and the junction held 22 bases outside the gene matches. Germline CDR1 is DFQATT and CDR2 is SNEGSKA (reference sequence).